This TCR beta chain comes out of a study of T cell responses to AZD1222 COVID-19 vaccine. Notes on the study in general: Donors skewed white British and female; clonal diversity was possibly underestimated.

Clones were read by immunoSEQ multiplex PCR, and TCRdb kept only the in-frame ones, dropping some. The sample contains around 140,000 clones, around 85% of which appear only once. This CDR3 has 16 residues. CDR1 SGDLS and CDR2 YYNGEE come from the germline V gene. The V gene end was trimmed by 2 bases and the J gene end by 2 bases; junction bases not matched to a gene: 4. Points on this clone: What it recognizes is unknown.

The origin of this receptor is an adult who received the MenACWY meningococcal vaccine as a control. Sequenced material: peripheral blood, taken 28 days after the second dose of the MenACWY control vaccine. The gene calls are TRBV9 and TRBJ2-3; 11 nucleotides match TRBD2. CDR3 in amino acids: CASSVGTSGTTDTQYF. CDR3 DNA sequence: TGTGCCAGCAGCGTTGGGACTAGCGGCACCACAGATACGCAGTATTTT. Based on the CDR3 plus reference TRBV9 and TRBJ2-3, the full variable domain is DSGVTQTPKHLITATGQRVTLRCSPRSGDLSVYWYQQSLDQGLQFLIQYYNGEERAKGNILERFSAQQFPDLHSELNLSSLELGDSALYFCASSVGTSGTTDTQYFGPGTRLTVL.